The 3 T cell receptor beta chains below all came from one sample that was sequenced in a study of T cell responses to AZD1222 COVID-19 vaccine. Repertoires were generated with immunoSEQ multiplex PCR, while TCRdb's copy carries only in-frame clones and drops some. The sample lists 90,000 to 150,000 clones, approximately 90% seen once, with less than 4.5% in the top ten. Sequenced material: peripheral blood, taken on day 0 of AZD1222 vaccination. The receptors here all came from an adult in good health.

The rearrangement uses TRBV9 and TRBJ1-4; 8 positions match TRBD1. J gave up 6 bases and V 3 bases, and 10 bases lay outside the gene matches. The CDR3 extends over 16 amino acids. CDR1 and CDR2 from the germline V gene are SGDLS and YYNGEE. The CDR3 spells CASSAGTGGRYEKLFF. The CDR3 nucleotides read TGTGCCAGCAGCGCTGGGACAGGTGGGAGGTATGAAAAACTGTTTTTT.

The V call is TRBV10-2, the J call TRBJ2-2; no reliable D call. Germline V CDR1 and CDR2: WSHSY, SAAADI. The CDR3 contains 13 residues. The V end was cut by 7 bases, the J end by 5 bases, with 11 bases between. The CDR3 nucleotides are TGCGCCAGCACACCGATGGAAACCGGGGAGCTGTTTTTT. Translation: CASTPMETGELFF.

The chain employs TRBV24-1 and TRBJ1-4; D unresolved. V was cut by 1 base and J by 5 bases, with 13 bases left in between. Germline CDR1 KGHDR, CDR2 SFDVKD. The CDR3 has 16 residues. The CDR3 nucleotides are TGTGCCACCAGTGATTTCGAGAAGGGAACGAATGAAAAACTGTTTTTT. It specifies CATSDFEKGTNEKLFF.